The following is a T cell receptor beta chain sequence with its context. This entry comes from a study of blood T cell repertoires in COVID-19. Study background: COVID-19 samples collected from the United States, Italy and Spain covered acute and convalescent phases. Nucleic acid was either cDNA or gDNA, and it came from T cells, B-cell-depleted T cells, or PBMCs.

In the original analysis: How many nucleated cells were present was estimated from reference gene primer amplification. The assay was immunoSEQ multiplex PCR, and TCRdb's table has in-frame clones only and misses some. Clone size and V and J calls were adopted from that table, with D and trimming inferred from the DNA. The sample has some 100,000 clones; 70% to 80% are singletons. Trimming took 3 bases from V and 4 from J, leaving 7 bases between them. The CDR3 runs to 13 residues. This TCR was sampled from a man in his 70s with acute or convalescent COVID-19. The sample was peripheral blood. The chain links TRBV12-3 or TRBV12-4 to TRBJ1-5; D not certain. The DNA of the CDR3 is TGTGCCAGCAGTTTCGGAGGGAATCAGCCCCAGCATTTT. As protein: CASSFGGNQPQHF.